The 6 T cell receptor beta chains in this list originate from one sample, sequenced in a study of siplizumab effects on memory and regulatory T cells. Libraries were prepared by immunoSEQ multiplex PCR; TCRdb keeps only in-frame clonotypes and omits some of them. This sample has about 50,000 clones, with roughly 84% found just once. Sequenced: naive CD8+ T cells sorted from blood. The source of these receptors is a human donor in good health.

V usage is TRBV9 and J usage is TRBJ2-2, with 7 bases aligning to TRBD1. J was trimmed by 2 bases and V by 0 bases; bases with no gene match: 4. Per the germline V gene, CDR1 is SGDLS and CDR2 is YYNGEE. The CDR3 sequence is 16 residues long. CDR3 loop: CASSVGDSYNTGELFF. As DNA, the CDR3 is TGTGCCAGCAGCGTAGGGGACAGCTACAACACCGGGGAGCTGTTTTTT.

The V gene is TRBV27, the J gene TRBJ1-2; no clear D gene. V lost 3 bases and J lost 4, with 9 bases in between. The CDR3 sequence is 13 residues long. Germline lookup yields CDR1 MNHEY and CDR2 SMNVEV (reference sequence). The CDR3 protein is CASSFAPGYGYTF. As DNA, the CDR3 is TGTGCCAGCAGTTTTGCCCCTGGCTATGGCTACACCTTC.

V usage is TRBV27 and J usage is TRBJ1-2; unclear D gene. The V and J ends lost 3 bases and 10 bases respectively, with 24 bases between them. The CDR3 is made up of 16 amino acids. Germline lookup yields CDR1 MNHEY and CDR2 SMNVEV (reference sequence). For the CDR3, the DNA is TGTGCCAGCAGTTTTATAGGGTTCTCCAGTCAAAGGGACTACACCTTC. This codes for CASSFIGFSSQRDYTF.

V usage is TRBV7-2 and J usage is TRBJ1-3; the D is unclear. V lost 0 bases and J 0 bases, leaving 3 bases between the germline ends. CDR3 size: 14 residues. The germline gives CDR1 SGHTA, CDR2 FQGNSA. In DNA, the CDR3 is TGTGCCAGCAGCTTAGCCAGCTCTGGAAACACCATATATTTT. The encoded protein is CASSLASSGNTIYF.

This clone was seen a handful of times. The chain combines TRBV4-2 with TRBJ2-7, with 7 bases aligning to TRBD1. This CDR3 is 11 amino acids long. V trimming: 4 bases; J trimming: 10 bases; junction bases outside the gene matches: 4. Per the germline V gene, CDR1 is LGHNA and CDR2 is YNFKEQ. In nucleotides, the CDR3 is TGTGCCAGCAGCCCGGGACAGACTCAGTACTTC. It encodes CASSPGQTQYF.

The chain carries TRBV4-1 and TRBJ2-7; 12 bases are shared with TRBD1. Trimming took 6 bases from V and 5 from J; bases not matched to a gene: 5. CDR1 is MGHRA and CDR2 is YSYEKL in the germline V gene. This CDR3 comprises 14 residues. The CDR3 is CASSPGQGADEQYF. CDR3 nucleotides: TGCGCCAGCAGTCCGGGACAGGGGGCCGACGAGCAGTACTTC.